This T cell receptor beta chain was identified during a study of cytomegalovirus exposure and HLA in healthy donors. Regarding this clone: Its target is not known.

Broader study findings: Most TCR sequences showed up rarely, but some public TCRs showed up in many donors. Data from an earlier analysis indicated that most TCR beta V segments were productive either about 90% or about 30% of the time.

Use of 60 Vbeta and 13 Jbeta primers characterized the PCR. The data were produced by immunoSEQ multiplex PCR, yet TCRdb's version contains in-frame clones alone and is incomplete. This sample's table reports more than 50,000 clones. The receptor was derived from a man aged 18 to 30 in good health and CMV-seropositive. Sample: PBMCs.

For the CDR3, the DNA is TGTGCCAGCAGTGAGACCGGGACAGGGGGTACGGGGCAGTACTTC. It translates to CASSETGTGGTGQYF. This chain uses TRBV2 with TRBJ2-7; 11 nucleotides agree with TRBD1. The length of the CDR3 is 15 residues. Germline-derived CDR1 and CDR2 are SNHLY and FYNNEI. The V gene end was trimmed by 3 bases and the J gene end by 9 bases; junction bases not matched to a gene: 10.